This T cell receptor beta chain derives from a study of shared clonotypes between healthy human individuals. The study's findings and limits: In this cohort, only blood was sampled, and tissue repertoires likely differ.

Assay: immunoSEQ multiplex PCR; the TCRdb copy retains only in-frame clones and omits some. The table includes about 820,000 clones, more than 85% detected once. The CDR3 is 17 residues long. With 6 bases removed from V and 2 bases from J, the gap between germline ends came to 20 bases. The germline V gene encodes CDR1 SGHAT and CDR2 FQNNGV. The naive CD8 population came from CD45RO-negative cells selected for CCR7, without terminally differentiated effector memory CD45RA+ cells. In regard to this clone: The antigen is undetermined.

V usage is TRBV11-2 and J usage is TRBJ1-3; D is possibly TRBD1 (6 bases). Material for sequencing was naive CD8+ T cells sorted from blood. The sequence derives from a young man in good health. CDR3 DNA: TGTGCCAGCAGGTGGGGACGACAGGCGCTCGCTGGAAACACCATATATTTT. Translated: CASRWGRQALAGNTIYF.